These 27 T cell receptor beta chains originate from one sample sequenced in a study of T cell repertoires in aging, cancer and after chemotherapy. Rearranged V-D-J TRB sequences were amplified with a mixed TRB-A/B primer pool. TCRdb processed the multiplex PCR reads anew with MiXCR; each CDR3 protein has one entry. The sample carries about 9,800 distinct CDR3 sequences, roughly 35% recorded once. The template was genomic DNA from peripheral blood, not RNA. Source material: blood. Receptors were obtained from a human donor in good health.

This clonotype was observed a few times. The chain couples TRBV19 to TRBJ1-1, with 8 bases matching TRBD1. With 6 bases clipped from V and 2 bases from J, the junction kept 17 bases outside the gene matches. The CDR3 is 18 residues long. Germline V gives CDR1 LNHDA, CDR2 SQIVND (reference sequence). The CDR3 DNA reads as TGTGCCAGTAGAATACGAATCACAGGGGGGAGACCCAACACTGAAGCTTTCTTT. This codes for CASRIRITGGRPNTEAFF.

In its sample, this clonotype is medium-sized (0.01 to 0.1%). The CDR3 loop is CSVESLAGVGTQYF. The CDR3 DNA is TGCAGCGTTGAAAGTCTAGCGGGAGTTGGTACGCAGTATTTT. This chain uses TRBV29-1 with TRBJ2-3, with 10 bases identical to TRBD2. Germline V gene data show CDR1 as SQVTM and CDR2 as ANQGSEA. J gave up 8 bases and V 2 bases, and 7 bases lay outside the gene matches. CDR3 length: 14 residues.

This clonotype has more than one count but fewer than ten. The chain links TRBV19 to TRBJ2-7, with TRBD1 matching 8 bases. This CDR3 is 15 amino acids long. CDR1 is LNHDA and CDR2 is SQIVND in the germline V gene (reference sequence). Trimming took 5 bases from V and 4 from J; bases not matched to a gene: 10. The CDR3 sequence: CASSATGQGTYEQYF. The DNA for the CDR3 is TGTGCCAGTAGTGCTACCGGACAGGGAACATACGAGCAGTACTTC. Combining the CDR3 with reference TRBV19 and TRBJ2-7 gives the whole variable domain DGGITQSPKYLFRKEGQNVTLSCEQNLNHDAMYWYRQDPGQGLRLIYYSQIVNDFQKGDIAEGYSVSREKKESFPLTVTSAQKNPTAFYLCASSATGQGTYEQYFGPGTRLTVT.

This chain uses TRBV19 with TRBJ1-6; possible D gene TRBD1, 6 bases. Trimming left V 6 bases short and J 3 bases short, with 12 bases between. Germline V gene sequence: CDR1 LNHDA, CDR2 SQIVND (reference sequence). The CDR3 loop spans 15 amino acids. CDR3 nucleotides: TGTGCCAGTAGCGGGGACATCTACTATAATTCACCCCTCCACTTT. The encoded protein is CASSGDIYYNSPLHF.

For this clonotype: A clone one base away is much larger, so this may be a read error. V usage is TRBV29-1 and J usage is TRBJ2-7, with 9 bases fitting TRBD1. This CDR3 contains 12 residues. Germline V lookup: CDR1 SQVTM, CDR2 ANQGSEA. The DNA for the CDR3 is TGCAACGTTAGGACAGGGGCGGCCGAGCAGTACTTC. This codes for CNVRTGAAEQYF.

The DNA for the CDR3 is TGTGCCAGCAGCCCCGGACAGGGGGCCTCTGGCTACACCTTC. It translates to CASSPGQGASGYTF. The V and J genes are TRBV6-5 and TRBJ1-2, with TRBD1 matching 11 bases. The CDR3 spans 14 residues. The V gene end was trimmed by 6 bases and the J gene end by 7 bases; junction bases not matched to a gene: 7. Germline V gene sequence: CDR1 MNHEY, CDR2 SVGAGI.

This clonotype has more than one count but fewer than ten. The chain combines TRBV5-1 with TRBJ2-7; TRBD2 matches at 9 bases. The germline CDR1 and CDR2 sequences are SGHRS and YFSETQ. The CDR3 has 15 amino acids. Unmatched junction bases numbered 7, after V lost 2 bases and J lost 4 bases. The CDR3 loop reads CASSLGAGGGYEQYF. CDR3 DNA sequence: TGCGCCAGCAGCTTAGGAGCGGGAGGTGGGTACGAGCAGTACTTC.

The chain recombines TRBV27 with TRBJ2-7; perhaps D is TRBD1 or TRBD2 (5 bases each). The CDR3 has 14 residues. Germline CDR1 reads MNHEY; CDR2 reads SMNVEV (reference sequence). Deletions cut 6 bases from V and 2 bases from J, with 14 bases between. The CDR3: CASRTGDGPYEQYF. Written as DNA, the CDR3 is TGTGCCAGCAGAACTGGGGACGGTCCCTACGAGCAGTACTTC.

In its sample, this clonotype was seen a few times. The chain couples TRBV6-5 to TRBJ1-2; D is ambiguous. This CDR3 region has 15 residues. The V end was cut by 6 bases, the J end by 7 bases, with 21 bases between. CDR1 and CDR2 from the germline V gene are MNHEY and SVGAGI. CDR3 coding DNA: TGTGCCAGCAGCTTAGGGCAGGCCTCCTTGAGTGGCTACACCTTC. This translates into CASSLGQASLSGYTF.

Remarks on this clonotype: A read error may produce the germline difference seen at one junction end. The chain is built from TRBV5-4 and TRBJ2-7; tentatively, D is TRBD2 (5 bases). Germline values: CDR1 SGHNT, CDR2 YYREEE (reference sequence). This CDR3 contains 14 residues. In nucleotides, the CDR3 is TGCGCCAGCAGCTTGGGGAGCGTAGACAACGAGCAGTACTTC. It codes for CASSLGSVDNEQYF.

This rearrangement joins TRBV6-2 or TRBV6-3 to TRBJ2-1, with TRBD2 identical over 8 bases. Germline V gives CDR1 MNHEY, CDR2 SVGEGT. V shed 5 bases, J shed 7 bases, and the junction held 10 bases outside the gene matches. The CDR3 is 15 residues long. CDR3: CASSIGTSYVNEQFF. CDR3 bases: TGTGCCAGCAGTATAGGGACTAGTTATGTAAATGAGCAGTTCTTC.

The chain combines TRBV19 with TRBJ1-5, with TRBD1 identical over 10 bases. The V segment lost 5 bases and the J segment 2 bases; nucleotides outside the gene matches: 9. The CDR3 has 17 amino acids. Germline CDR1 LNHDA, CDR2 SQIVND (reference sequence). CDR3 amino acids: CASSLTWDRGGNQPQHF. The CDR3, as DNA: TGTGCCAGTAGTCTAACTTGGGACAGGGGTGGCAATCAGCCCCAGCATTTT.

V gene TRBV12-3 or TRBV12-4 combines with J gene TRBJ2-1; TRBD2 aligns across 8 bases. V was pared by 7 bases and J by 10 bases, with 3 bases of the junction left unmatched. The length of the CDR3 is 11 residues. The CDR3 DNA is TGTGCCAGCACAGCGGGAGTGGAGCAGTTCTTC. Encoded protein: CASTAGVEQFF.

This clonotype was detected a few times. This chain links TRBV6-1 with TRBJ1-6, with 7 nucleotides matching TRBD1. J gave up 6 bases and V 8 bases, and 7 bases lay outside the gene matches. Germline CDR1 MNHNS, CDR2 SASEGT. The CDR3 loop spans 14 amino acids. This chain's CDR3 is CASLGTVSNSPLHF. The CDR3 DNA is TGTGCCAGCCTTGGGACAGTATCTAATTCACCCCTCCACTTT.

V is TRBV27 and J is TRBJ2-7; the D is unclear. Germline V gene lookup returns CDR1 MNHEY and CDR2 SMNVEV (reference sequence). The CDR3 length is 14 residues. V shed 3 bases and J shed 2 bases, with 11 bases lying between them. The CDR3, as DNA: TGTGCCAGCAGTTTCTCAGGTACCCCCTACGAGCAGTACTTC. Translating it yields CASSFSGTPYEQYF.

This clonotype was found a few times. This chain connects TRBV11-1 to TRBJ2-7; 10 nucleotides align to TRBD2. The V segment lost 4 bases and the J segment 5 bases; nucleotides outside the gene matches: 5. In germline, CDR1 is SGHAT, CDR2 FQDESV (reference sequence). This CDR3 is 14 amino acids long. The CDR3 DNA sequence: TGTGCCAGCAGCTCCTCTAGCGGGAGAAACGAGCAGTACTTC. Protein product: CASSSSSGRNEQYF.

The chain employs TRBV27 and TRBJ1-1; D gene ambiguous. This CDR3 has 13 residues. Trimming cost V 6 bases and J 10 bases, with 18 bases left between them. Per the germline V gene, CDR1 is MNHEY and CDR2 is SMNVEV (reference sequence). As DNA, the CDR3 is TGTGCCAGCAGAGCTGGTCCTCTTGGTGGAGCTTTCTTT. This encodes CASRAGPLGGAFF.

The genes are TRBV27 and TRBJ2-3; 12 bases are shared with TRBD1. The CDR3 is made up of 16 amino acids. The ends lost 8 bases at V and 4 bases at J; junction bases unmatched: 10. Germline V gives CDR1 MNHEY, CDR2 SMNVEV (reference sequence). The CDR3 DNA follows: TGTGCCAGCTCCTTACAAGGGACAGGGGGCGCAGATACGCAGTATTTT. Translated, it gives CASSLQGTGGADTQYF.

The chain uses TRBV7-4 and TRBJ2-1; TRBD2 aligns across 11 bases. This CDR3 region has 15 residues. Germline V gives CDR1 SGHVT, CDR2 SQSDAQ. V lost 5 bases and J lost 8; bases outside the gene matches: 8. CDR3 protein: CASSLRTSGLDEQFF. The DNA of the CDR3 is TGTGCCAGCAGCCTGCGGACTAGCGGGCTCGATGAGCAGTTCTTC.

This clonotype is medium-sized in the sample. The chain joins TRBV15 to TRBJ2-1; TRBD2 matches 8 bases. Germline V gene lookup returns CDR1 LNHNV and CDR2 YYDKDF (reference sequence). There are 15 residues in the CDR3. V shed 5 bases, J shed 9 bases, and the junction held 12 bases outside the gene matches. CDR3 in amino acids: CATSLQAGAGGEQFF. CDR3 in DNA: TGTGCCACCAGCCTTCAAGCGGGGGCCGGGGGTGAGCAGTTCTTC.

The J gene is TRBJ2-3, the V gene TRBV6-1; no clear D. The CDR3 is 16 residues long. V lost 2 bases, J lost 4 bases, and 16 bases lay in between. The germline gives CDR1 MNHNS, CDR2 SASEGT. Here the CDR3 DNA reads TGTGCCAGCAGTGAAATTCGGTCCAGAAGCGCAGATACGCAGTATTTT. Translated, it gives CASSEIRSRSADTQYF.

In DNA, the CDR3 is TGTGCCAGCAGCTTAGTTCAGGGACAGGGTGTCTATGAGCAGTTCTTC. Translation gives CASSLVQGQGVYEQFF. V and J are TRBV11-2 and TRBJ2-1; 9 nucleotides match TRBD1. The V gene's germline CDR1 is SGHAT and CDR2 FQNNGV. The CDR3 consists of 16 residues. V lost 1 base to trimming and J lost 8 bases; unmatched junction nucleotides: 9.

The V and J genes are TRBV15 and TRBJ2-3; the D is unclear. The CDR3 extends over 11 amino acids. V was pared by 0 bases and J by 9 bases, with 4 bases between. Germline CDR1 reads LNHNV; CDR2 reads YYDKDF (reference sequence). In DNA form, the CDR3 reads TGTGCCACCAGCAGAGAGGGCACGCAGTATTTT. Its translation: CATSREGTQYF.

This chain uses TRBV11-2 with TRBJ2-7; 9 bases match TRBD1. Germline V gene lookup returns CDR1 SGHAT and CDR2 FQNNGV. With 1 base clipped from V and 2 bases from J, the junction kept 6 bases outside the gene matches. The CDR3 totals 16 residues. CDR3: CASSLGQGGRTYEQYF. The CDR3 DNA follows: TGTGCCAGCAGCTTAGGACAGGGGGGAAGGACCTACGAGCAGTACTTC.

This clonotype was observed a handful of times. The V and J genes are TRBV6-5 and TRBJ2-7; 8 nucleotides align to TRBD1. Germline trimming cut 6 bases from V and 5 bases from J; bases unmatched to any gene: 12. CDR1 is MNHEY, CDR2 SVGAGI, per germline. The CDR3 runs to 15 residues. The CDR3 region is CASSRQGAKGNEQYF. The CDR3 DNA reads TGTGCCAGCAGCCGTCAGGGGGCAAAAGGGAACGAGCAGTACTTC.

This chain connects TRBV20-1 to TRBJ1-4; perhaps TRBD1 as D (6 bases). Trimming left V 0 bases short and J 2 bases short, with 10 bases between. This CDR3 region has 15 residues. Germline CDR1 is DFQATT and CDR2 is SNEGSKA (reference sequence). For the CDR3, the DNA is TGCAGTGCTAGAGATGTGGGGGCTACTAATGAAAAACTGTTTTTT. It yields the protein CSARDVGATNEKLFF.

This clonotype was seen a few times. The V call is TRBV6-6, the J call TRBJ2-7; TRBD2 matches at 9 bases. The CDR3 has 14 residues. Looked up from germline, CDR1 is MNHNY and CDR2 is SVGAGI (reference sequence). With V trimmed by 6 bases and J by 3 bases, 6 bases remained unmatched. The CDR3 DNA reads TGTGCCAGCAGGGAAGCGGGAGGAAACTACGAGCAGTACTTC. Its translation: CASREAGGNYEQYF.